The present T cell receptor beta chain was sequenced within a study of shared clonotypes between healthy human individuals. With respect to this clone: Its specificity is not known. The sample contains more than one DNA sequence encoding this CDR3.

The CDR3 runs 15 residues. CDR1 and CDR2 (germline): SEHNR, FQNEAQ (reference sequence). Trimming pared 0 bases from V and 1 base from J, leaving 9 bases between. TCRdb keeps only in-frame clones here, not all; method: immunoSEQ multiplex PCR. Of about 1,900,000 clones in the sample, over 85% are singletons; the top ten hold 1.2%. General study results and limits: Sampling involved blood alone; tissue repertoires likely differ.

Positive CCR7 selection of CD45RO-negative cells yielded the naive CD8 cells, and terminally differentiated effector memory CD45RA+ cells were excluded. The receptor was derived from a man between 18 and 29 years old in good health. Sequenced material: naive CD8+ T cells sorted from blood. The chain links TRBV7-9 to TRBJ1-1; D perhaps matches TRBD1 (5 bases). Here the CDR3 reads CASSLAQGTNTEAFF. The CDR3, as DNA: TGTGCCAGCAGCTTAGCGCAGGGAACGAACACTGAAGCTTTCTTT.